The sequence of this T cell receptor beta chain was determined in a study of technical replicates of blood from several donors. A single count supports this clone. V lost 5 bases and J lost 0; bases outside the gene matches: 8. The CDR3 extends over 16 amino acids. Germline V gene data show CDR1 as SEHNR and CDR2 as FQNEAQ (reference sequence). Assay: immunoSEQ multiplex PCR; the TCRdb copy retains only in-frame clones and omits some. Counted here are more than 60,000 clones, 85% to 95% occurring once; the ten biggest clones make up more than 0.25%. This chain joins TRBV7-9 and TRBJ2-5, with 8 bases that match TRBD2. The sample was T cells isolated from PBMCs. The receptor comes from a human donor in good health. For the CDR3, the DNA is TGTGCCAGCAGCCTAACGCGGGGGGTCCACCAAGAGACCCAGTACTTC. Protein product: CASSLTRGVHQETQYF.